The 16 T cell receptor beta chains listed next were all sequenced from one sample in a study of technical replicates of blood from several donors. Assay used: immunoSEQ multiplex PCR; TCRdb lists only in-frame clones, some missing. Among approximately 79,000 clones listed, about 96% were seen once. Input material: T cells isolated from PBMCs. The receptors here all came from a human donor in good health.

The chain combines TRBV19 with TRBJ1-2, with 8 nucleotides matching TRBD1. CDR3 length equals 15 residues. Trimming took 5 bases from V and 4 from J; bases not matched to a gene: 9. Per germline, CDR1 LNHDA and CDR2 SQIVND (reference sequence). CDR3 amino acids: CASSLQPQGAYGYTF. The CDR3 nucleotides read TGTGCCAGTAGTCTACAACCGCAGGGGGCCTATGGCTACACCTTC. The full variable domain, in which reference TRBV19 and TRBJ1-2 provide the parts outside the CDR3, is DGGITQSPKYLFRKEGQNVTLSCEQNLNHDAMYWYRQDPGQGLRLIYYSQIVNDFQKGDIAEGYSVSREKKESFPLTVTSAQKNPTAFYLCASSLQPQGAYGYTFGSGTRLTVV.

This chain uses TRBV20-1 with TRBJ2-1; D is ambiguous. In germline, CDR1 is DFQATT, CDR2 SNEGSKA (reference sequence). There are 10 residues in the CDR3. The V and J ends lost 7 bases and 6 bases respectively, with 7 bases between them. The CDR3 coding sequence is TGCAGTGTTTCCATCAATGAGCAGTTCTTC. Its protein is CSVSINEQFF.

The chain is built from TRBV7-8 and TRBJ1-5; maybe TRBD1 (5 bases). Deletions cut 1 base from V and 3 bases from J, with 7 bases between. The germline V gene encodes CDR1 SGHVS and CDR2 FQNEAQ. The CDR3 covers 14 residues. The CDR3 DNA sequence: TGTGCCAGCAGCTTAGTGACAGACAATCAGCCCCAGCATTTT. Translation gives CASSLVTDNQPQHF.

This clone occurred a few times. V usage is TRBV4-2 and J usage is TRBJ2-3; D gene ambiguous. The CDR3 has 12 residues. Trimming removed 1 base at V and 5 bases at J, with 4 bases between. CDR1 LGHNA and CDR2 YNFKEQ come from the germline V gene. CDR3 nucleotides: TGTGCCAGCAGCCAAGCGGGAGATACGCAGTATTTT. Translation: CASSQAGDTQYF.

This rearrangement joins TRBV28 to TRBJ2-5; D might be TRBD2 (5 bases). Germline CDR1 and CDR2: MDHEN and SYDVKM. Trimming stripped 6 bases from V and 10 bases from J, with 21 bases between. CDR3 size: 14 residues. This CDR3 is CASSLGVRLGDQYF. In nucleotides, the CDR3 is TGTGCCAGCAGCCTCGGGGTCCGCCTGGGAGACCAGTACTTC.

This clone appeared once. The chain recombines TRBV18 with TRBJ1-2; the D is unclear. CDR1 is KGHSH and CDR2 is LQKENI in the germline V gene. The CDR3 is made up of 14 amino acids. V lost 8 bases to trimming and J lost 0 bases, with 13 bases between them. CDR3 nucleotides: TGTGCCAGCCAGGACGGGAAAGCTAACTATGGCTACACCTTC. Its protein product is CASQDGKANYGYTF.

The CDR3, as DNA: TGCGCCAGCAGCCAAGAATATCTTCGTCCGGAGACCCAGTACTTC. Translated: CASSQEYLRPETQYF. The chain carries TRBV4-3 and TRBJ2-5, with D uncertain. The CDR3 is 15 amino acids. Germline values: CDR1 LGHNA, CDR2 YSLEER. The V and J ends lost 0 bases and 5 bases respectively, with 13 bases between them.

The chain joins TRBV9 to TRBJ2-7; D might be TRBD2 (5 bases). The V gene lost 2 bases and the J gene lost 5 bases, with 11 bases spanning the gap. The germline V gene encodes CDR1 SGDLS and CDR2 YYNGEE. The CDR3 consists of 13 residues. DNA of the CDR3: TGTGCCAGCAGCGTCGGACTTCCCGACGAGCAGTACTTC. It is translated as CASSVGLPDEQYF. Full variable domain (outside the CDR3, taken from reference TRBV9 and TRBJ2-7): DSGVTQTPKHLITATGQRVTLRCSPRSGDLSVYWYQQSLDQGLQFLIQYYNGEERAKGNILERFSAQQFPDLHSELNLSSLELGDSALYFCASSVGLPDEQYFGPGTRLTVT.

The rearrangement links TRBV11-2 to TRBJ1-4, with D possibly TRBD1 on 5 matching bases. The CDR3 spans 14 residues. The germline V and J ends were trimmed by 1 base and 6 bases, with 9 bases remaining between them. Germline-derived CDR1 and CDR2 are SGHAT and FQNNGV. The CDR3 protein is CASSLAGGYEKLFF. CDR3 DNA sequence: TGTGCCAGCAGCTTAGCGGGGGGTTATGAAAAACTGTTTTTT.

This clone was seen a handful of times. J is TRBJ2-1 and V is TRBV2, with D tentatively TRBD2 (5 bases). The V gene's germline CDR1 is SNHLY and CDR2 FYNNEI. The length of the CDR3 is 13 residues. V lost 8 bases to trimming and J lost 4 bases, with 12 bases between them. CDR3 region: CASSSGVYNEQFF. CDR3 in DNA: TGTGCCAGCTCATCCGGGGTTTACAATGAGCAGTTCTTC. The variable domain in full, with the rest retrieved from reference TRBV2 and TRBJ2-1, is EPEVTQTPSHQVTQMGQEVILRCVPISNHLYFYWYRQILGQKVEFLVSFYNNEISEKSEIFDDQFSVERPDGSNFTLKIRSTKLEDSAMYFCASSSGVYNEQFFGPGTRLTVL.

This chain connects TRBV5-1 to TRBJ1-3; 7 bases are shared with TRBD1. Germline CDR1 SGHRS, CDR2 YFSETQ. After removal of 4 bases from V and 4 bases from J, the junction contained 5 bases not matched to a gene. This CDR3 comprises 14 residues. CDR3 coding DNA: TGCGCCAGCAGCCAAGAGGGACAGGGAAACACCATATATTTT. Amino acid sequence: CASSQEGQGNTIYF. Full variable domain (rest looked up from reference TRBV5-1 and TRBJ1-3): KAGVTQTPRYLIKTRGQQVTLSCSPISGHRSVSWYQQTPGQGLQFLFEYFSETQRNKGNFPGRFSGRQFSNSRSEMNVSTLELGDSALYLCASSQEGQGNTIYFGEGSWLTVV.

V gene TRBV7-3 combines with J gene TRBJ1-1, with D perhaps TRBD1 (6 bases). The V end was cut by 3 bases, the J end by 1 base, with 12 bases between. In germline, CDR1 is SGHTA, CDR2 FQGTGA. This CDR3 is 15 amino acids long. In DNA, the CDR3 is TGTGCCAGCAGCTTTCTTAGACAGGAGAACACTGAAGCTTTCTTT. It encodes CASSFLRQENTEAFF.

This chain links TRBV25-1 with TRBJ2-7; 7 bases align to TRBD1. The germline gives CDR1 MGHDK, CDR2 SYGVNS. After removal of 4 bases from V and 2 bases from J, the junction contained 5 bases not matched to a gene. The CDR3 has 14 residues. The CDR3 here is CASSAGTVTYEQYF. Written as DNA, the CDR3 is TGTGCCAGCAGTGCCGGGACAGTAACCTACGAGCAGTACTTC.

The CDR3 DNA sequence: TGTGCCAGCAGCTTGTCAGCGGGAGGACCGTTCTTC. Its translation: CASSLSAGGPFF. This chain joins TRBV5-6 and TRBJ2-1, with 9 nucleotides matching TRBD2. Germline V gene sequence: CDR1 SGHDT, CDR2 YYEEEE. This CDR3 has 12 amino acids. V dropped 1 base and J dropped 15; count of bases not matched to a gene: 5.

This chain joins TRBV2 and TRBJ1-2; 7 nucleotides match TRBD1. CDR3 length: 13 amino acids. CDR1 is SNHLY and CDR2 is FYNNEI in the germline V gene. V was clipped by 4 bases and J by 4 bases; unmatched bases: 3. Here the CDR3 reads CASSGQGSYGYTF. The CDR3 DNA is TGTGCCAGCAGTGGACAGGGATCCTATGGCTACACCTTC.

The chain links TRBV30 to TRBJ1-1; 8 nucleotides agree with TRBD1. Unmatched junction bases numbered 5, after V lost 2 bases and J lost 3 bases. Germline assignment: CDR1 GTSNPN and CDR2 SVGIG (reference sequence). The CDR3 totals 14 residues. Written as DNA, the CDR3 is TGTGCCTGGAGTCCGGACAGGGACTACACTGAAGCTTTCTTT. Its protein product is CAWSPDRDYTEAFF.